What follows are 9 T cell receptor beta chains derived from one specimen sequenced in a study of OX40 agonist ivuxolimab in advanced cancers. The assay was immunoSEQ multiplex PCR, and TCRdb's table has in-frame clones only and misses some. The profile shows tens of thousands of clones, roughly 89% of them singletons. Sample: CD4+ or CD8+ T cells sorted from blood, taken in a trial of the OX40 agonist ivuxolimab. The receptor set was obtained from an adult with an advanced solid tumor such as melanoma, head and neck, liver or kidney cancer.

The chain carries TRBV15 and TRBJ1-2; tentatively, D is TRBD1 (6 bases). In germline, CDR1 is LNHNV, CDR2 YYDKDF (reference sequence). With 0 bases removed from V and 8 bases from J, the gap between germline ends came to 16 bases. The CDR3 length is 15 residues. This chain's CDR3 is CATSREKGVGRGYTF. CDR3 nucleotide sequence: TGTGCCACCAGCAGAGAAAAGGGGGTCGGAAGGGGCTACACCTTC.

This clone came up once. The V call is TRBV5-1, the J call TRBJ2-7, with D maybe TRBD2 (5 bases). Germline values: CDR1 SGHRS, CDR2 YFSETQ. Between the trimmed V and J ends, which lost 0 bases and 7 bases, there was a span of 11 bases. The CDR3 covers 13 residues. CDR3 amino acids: CASSLGLAREQYF. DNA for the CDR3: TGCGCCAGCAGCTTGGGGCTAGCACGAGAGCAGTACTTC.

The CDR3 region is CASSPPAGGEKLFF. CDR3 coding DNA: TGTGCCAGCTCACCACCAGCGGGGGGGGAAAAACTGTTTTTT. The V call is TRBV18, the J call TRBJ1-4; possibly TRBD1 for D (5 bases). Per germline, CDR1 KGHSH and CDR2 LQKENI. The CDR3 is made up of 14 amino acids. The V and J ends lost 0 bases and 8 bases respectively, with 10 bases between them.

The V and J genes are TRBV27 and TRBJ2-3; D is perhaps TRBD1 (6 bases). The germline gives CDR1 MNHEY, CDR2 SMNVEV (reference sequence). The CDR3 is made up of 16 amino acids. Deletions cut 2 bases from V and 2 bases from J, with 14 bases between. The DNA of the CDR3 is TGTGCCAGCAGTTTAAGCCCGGACAGCCTCACAGATACGCAGTATTTT. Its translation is CASSLSPDSLTDTQYF.

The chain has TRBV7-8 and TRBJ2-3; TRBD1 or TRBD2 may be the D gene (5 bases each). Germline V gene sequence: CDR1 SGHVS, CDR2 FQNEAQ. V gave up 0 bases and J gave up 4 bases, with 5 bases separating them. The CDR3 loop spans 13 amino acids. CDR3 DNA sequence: TGTGCCAGCAGCTTAGCGGGGGCAGATACGCAGTATTTT. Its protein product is CASSLAGADTQYF. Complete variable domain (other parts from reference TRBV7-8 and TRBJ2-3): GAGVSQSPRYKVAKRGQDVALRCDPISGHVSLFWYQQALGQGPEFLTYFQNEAQLDKSGLPSDRFFAERPEGSVSTLKIQRTQQEDSAVYLCASSLAGADTQYFGPGTRLTVL.

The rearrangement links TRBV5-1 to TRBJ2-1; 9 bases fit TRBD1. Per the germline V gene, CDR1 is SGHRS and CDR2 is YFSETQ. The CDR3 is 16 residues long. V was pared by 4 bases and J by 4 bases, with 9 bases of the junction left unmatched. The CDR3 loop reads CASSATGGAVYNEQFF. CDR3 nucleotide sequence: TGCGCCAGCAGCGCTACAGGGGGCGCCGTATACAATGAGCAGTTCTTC.

The CDR3 nucleotides read TGTGCCAGCAGCTCCGGGACTAGCGGGGGGTTCACAGATACGCAGTATTTT. Translating gives CASSSGTSGGFTDTQYF. The V call is TRBV5-6, the J call TRBJ2-3; TRBD2 aligns across 15 bases. Germline CDR1 reads SGHDT; CDR2 reads YYEEEE. The CDR3 is 17 amino acids. The J segment lost 2 bases and the V segment lost 3 bases, leaving 4 bases of the junction unmatched.

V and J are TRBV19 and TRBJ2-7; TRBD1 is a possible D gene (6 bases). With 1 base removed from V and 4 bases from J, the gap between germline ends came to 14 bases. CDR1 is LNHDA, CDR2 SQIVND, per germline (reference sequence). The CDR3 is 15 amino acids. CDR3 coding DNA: TGTGCCAGTAGTATAGCGGCGAACAGGGTGTACGAGCAGTACTTC. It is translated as CASSIAANRVYEQYF.

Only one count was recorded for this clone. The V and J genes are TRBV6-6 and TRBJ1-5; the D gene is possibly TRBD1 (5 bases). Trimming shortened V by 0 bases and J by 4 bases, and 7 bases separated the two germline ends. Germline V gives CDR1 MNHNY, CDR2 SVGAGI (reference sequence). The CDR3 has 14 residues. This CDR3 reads CASSYSKGNQPQHF. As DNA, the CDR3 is TGTGCCAGCAGTTACTCAAAGGGGAATCAGCCCCAGCATTTT.